The clone carrying this T cell receptor (beta chain) has at least ten counts. TCRdb reprocessed the RT-PCR reads with MiXCR, giving one entry per CDR3 protein. Of about 800,000 distinct CDR3 sequences listed, roughly 20% are singletons. The data belong to a study of response to subunit inactivated influenza vaccine. V gave up 0 bases and J gave up 6 bases; unmatched junction bases: 7. This CDR3 has 16 residues. Germline CDR1 SGHTA, CDR2 FQGNSA. This material consisted of PBMCs from blood, taken about 5 days after vaccination. This TCR was recovered from a man aged 50-60 years who received an inactivated influenza vaccine. The rearrangement links TRBV7-2 to TRBJ2-1, with 8 nucleotides matching TRBD2. The CDR3 loop is CASSLAQAGVGNEQFF. The CDR3 nucleotides are TGTGCCAGCAGCTTAGCGCAAGCGGGAGTCGGCAATGAGCAGTTCTTC.